These 15 T cell receptor beta chains share one sample of origin, sequenced in a study of cytotoxic CD8 clonotypes in ibrutinib-treated CLL. Assay: immunoSEQ multiplex PCR; the TCRdb copy retains only in-frame clones and omits some. The table includes roughly 11,000 clones, 65% to 85% detected once. This specimen was PBMCs, taken at disease progression, from a patient treated with ibrutinib. Receptors originate from a human donor with chronic lymphocytic leukemia.

V and J are TRBV7-2 and TRBJ1-4; 9 nucleotides match TRBD1. Germline V gives CDR1 SGHTA, CDR2 FQGNSA. The CDR3 has 16 amino acids. With 5 bases clipped from V and 6 bases from J, the junction kept 10 bases outside the gene matches. The CDR3 spells CASSRQGQGGYEKLFF. The CDR3 DNA reads as TGTGCCAGCAGCCGACAGGGACAGGGAGGATATGAAAAACTGTTTTTT.

The V gene is TRBV6-6, the J gene TRBJ1-3; D may be TRBD1 (5 bases). The CDR3 covers 14 residues. Germline CDR1 and CDR2: MNHNY and SVGAGI (reference sequence). Trimming cost V 8 bases and J 4 bases, with 15 bases left between them. The CDR3 DNA follows: TGTGCCAGCGGTTTAGGGGTAGCGGGAAACACCATATATTTT. Translating gives CASGLGVAGNTIYF.

The chain has TRBV19 and TRBJ1-5; D call uncertain. There are 12 residues in the CDR3. In germline, CDR1 is LNHDA, CDR2 SQIVND (reference sequence). Trimming pared 7 bases from V and 9 bases from J, leaving 13 bases between. CDR3 sequence: CASTVGEGPQHF. CDR3 in DNA: TGTGCCAGTACCGTTGGGGAGGGGCCCCAGCATTTT.

The chain combines TRBV29-1 with TRBJ2-7, with D perhaps matching TRBD1 or TRBD2 (5 bases each). This CDR3 has 14 amino acids. V gave up 3 bases and J gave up 0 bases, with 12 bases separating them. Germline assignment: CDR1 SQVTM and CDR2 ANQGSEA. As DNA, the CDR3 is TGCAGCGTTGATGGGGGAGCTAGCTCCTACGAGCAGTACTTC. This translates into CSVDGGASSYEQYF.

J is TRBJ2-2 and V is TRBV5-4, with TRBD1 matching 8 bases. CDR1 and CDR2 from the germline V gene are SGHNT and YYREEE (reference sequence). After removal of 4 bases from V and 4 bases from J, the junction contained 6 bases not matched to a gene. This CDR3 has 15 residues. The CDR3 loop reads CASSITGQGTGELFF. CDR3 bases: TGTGCCAGCAGCATTACAGGACAGGGCACCGGGGAGCTGTTTTTT.

V and J are TRBV6-1 and TRBJ2-1; weak D call: TRBD2 (6 bases). Germline assignment: CDR1 MNHNS and CDR2 SASEGT. Trimming removed 4 bases from V and 5 bases from J, with 9 bases in between. The CDR3 runs 13 residues. CDR3: CASSVGLNNEQFF. The CDR3 DNA is TGTGCCAGCAGTGTGGGACTCAACAATGAGCAGTTCTTC.

V gene TRBV4-2 combines with J gene TRBJ2-1; TRBD2 agrees at 9 bases. Per germline, CDR1 LGHNA and CDR2 YNFKEQ. This CDR3 is 16 amino acids long. J gave up 3 bases and V 3 bases, and 6 bases lay outside the gene matches. The CDR3 sequence: CASSQETSGFYNEQFF. The CDR3 DNA reads as TGTGCCAGCAGCCAGGAAACTAGCGGGTTCTACAATGAGCAGTTCTTC.

The chain combines TRBV21-1 with TRBJ1-1. TRBV21-1 is reported as a pseudogene. The CDR3 is 15 residues long. In DNA form, the CDR3 reads TGTGCCAGCAGCAAATCGGAGAAATTGAGCACTGAAGCTTTCTTT. It yields the protein CASSKSEKLSTEAFF.

This chain joins TRBV18 and TRBJ2-7; D uncertain. From germline, CDR1 is KGHSH and CDR2 LQKENI. V lost 2 bases and J lost 6, with 11 bases in between. The CDR3 length is 13 residues. The CDR3 is CASSPAELREQYF. CDR3 sequence (DNA): TGTGCCAGCTCACCAGCAGAATTACGCGAGCAGTACTTC.

The rearrangement links TRBV5-1 to TRBJ2-1; D unclear. CDR3 size: 15 residues. The V end lost 4 bases, the J end lost 1 base, and 12 bases lay between the germline ends. Germline V gives CDR1 SGHRS, CDR2 YFSETQ. The CDR3 is CASSPDPGSYNEQFF. DNA for the CDR3: TGCGCCAGCAGCCCCGACCCCGGATCCTACAATGAGCAGTTCTTC.

The J gene is TRBJ2-1, the V gene TRBV11-3; TRBD2 matches at 10 bases. The length of the CDR3 is 15 residues. Germline V gives CDR1 SGHNT, CDR2 YENEEA. V dropped 3 bases and J dropped 4; count of bases not matched to a gene: 3. Here the CDR3 DNA reads TGTGCCAGCAGCTTTCTAGCGGGAGATTACAATGAGCAGTTCTTC. Translation gives CASSFLAGDYNEQFF.

This rearrangement joins TRBV28 to TRBJ1-5, with unresolved D. V dropped 7 bases and J dropped 0 bases, with 10 bases sitting between them. Germline V lookup: CDR1 MDHEN, CDR2 SYDVKM. This CDR3 has 14 residues. CDR3 region: CASTPWGSNQPQHF. Here the CDR3 DNA reads TGTGCCAGCACCCCGTGGGGTAGCAATCAGCCCCAGCATTTT.

The chain couples TRBV7-2 to TRBJ2-5; D gene unclear. Trimming pared 1 base from V and 4 bases from J, leaving 13 bases between. The CDR3 has 15 amino acids. Per the germline V gene, CDR1 is SGHTA and CDR2 is FQGNSA. The CDR3 sequence is CASSLGPWQSETQYF. The DNA for the CDR3 is TGTGCCAGCAGCTTAGGCCCCTGGCAATCAGAGACCCAGTACTTC. Variable domain in full (rest from reference TRBV7-2 and TRBJ2-5): GAGVSQSPSNKVTEKGKDVELRCDPISGHTALYWYRQSLGQGLEFLIYFQGNSAPDKSGLPSDRFSAERTGGSVSTLTIQRTQQEDSAVYLCASSLGPWQSETQYFGPGTRLLVL.

This chain joins TRBV19 and TRBJ1-2; D possibly corresponds to TRBD1 (5 bases). Germline CDR1 reads LNHDA; CDR2 reads SQIVND (reference sequence). The ends were cut back, 6 bases at V and 6 bases at J, with 17 bases in the middle. The CDR3 runs to 14 residues. CDR3 residues: CASSPEQGGDGYTF. In DNA form, the CDR3 reads TGTGCCAGTAGCCCTGAGCAGGGAGGGGATGGCTACACCTTC.

The V gene is TRBV10-3, the J gene TRBJ2-7; 7 positions match TRBD1. The CDR3 extends over 14 amino acids. The germline CDR1 and CDR2 sequences are ENHRY and SYGVKD. Unmatched junction bases numbered 15, after V lost 10 bases and J lost 6 bases. CDR3 region: CATVPWQGEGEQYF. CDR3 in DNA: TGTGCCACCGTCCCTTGGCAGGGGGAAGGCGAGCAGTACTTC.